These T cell receptor beta chains were read from a single sample in a study of OX40 agonist ivuxolimab in advanced cancers. Data came from immunoSEQ multiplex PCR; TCRdb stores just in-frame clones and leaves some out. Of 55,000 to 85,000 clones in the sample, 80% to 95% were seen once. This specimen consisted of CD4+ or CD8+ T cells sorted from blood, obtained in a trial of the OX40 agonist ivuxolimab. The receptors derive from an adult with an advanced solid tumor such as melanoma, head and neck, liver or kidney cancer. Each CDR3 is given with its conserved first and last residue. Each record gives: CDR3 DNA, CDR3 protein, clone size, J gene, V gene, D gene. The D gene is left open where the match is weak. Expanded clones get a size class; other rows say once, few or many, or leave the size out.

CDR3 DNA: TGTGCCAGCAGCGTGTGGACTGCTACAGATACGCAGTATTTT; CDR3 protein: CASSVWTATDTQYF; clone size: -; J gene: TRBJ2-3; V gene: TRBV9; D gene: -
CDR3 DNA: TGTGCCAGCAGTGACGGCAGGGTCGTGAGCAATCAGCCCCAGCATTTT; CDR3 protein: CASSDGRVVSNQPQHF; clone size: -; J gene: TRBJ1-5; V gene: TRBV2; D gene: -
CDR3 DNA: TGCAGCGTTGAAGATCTAACGGTTGGCTCTGGGGCCAACGTCCTGACTTTC; CDR3 protein: CSVEDLTVGSGANVLTF; clone size: -; J gene: TRBJ2-6; V gene: TRBV29-1; D gene: -
CDR3 DNA: TGTGCCAGCAGTGAAAAGGTGGTCGCCGGCAGACAAGTTTACGAGCAGTACTTC; CDR3 protein: CASSEKVVAGRQVYEQYF; clone size: -; J gene: TRBJ2-7; V gene: TRBV6-1; D gene: -
CDR3 DNA: TGTGCCAGCAGCTTAGGGACAGGGAAAAATGAGCAGTTCTTC; CDR3 protein: CASSLGTGKNEQFF; clone size: -; J gene: TRBJ2-1; V gene: TRBV7-8; D gene: TRBD1
CDR3 DNA: TGTGCCAGCTCACCCCCGGGACAGGGCTCCTACGAGCAGTACTTC; CDR3 protein: CASSPPGQGSYEQYF; clone size: -; J gene: TRBJ2-7; V gene: TRBV18; D gene: TRBD1
CDR3 DNA: TGTGCCAGCAGCTCCACAGGGGGTGGGGACGAGCAGTACTTC; CDR3 protein: CASSSTGGGDEQYF; clone size: -; J gene: TRBJ2-7; V gene: TRBV7-8; D gene: TRBD1
CDR3 DNA: TGTGCTAGTGGTTTGCCTAGCGGGGCCTACAATGAGCAGTTCTTC; CDR3 protein: CASGLPSGAYNEQFF; clone size: -; J gene: TRBJ2-1; V gene: TRBV12-5; D gene: TRBD2
CDR3 DNA: TGCGCCAGCAGCCAAACAGCGGGGGTGGCCTACGAGCAGTACTTC; CDR3 protein: CASSQTAGVAYEQYF; clone size: -; J gene: TRBJ2-7; V gene: TRBV4-1; D gene: TRBD2
CDR3 DNA: TGCGCCAGCATCCGTGGTGAGGACACTGAAGCTTTCTTT; CDR3 protein: CASIRGEDTEAFF; clone size: -; J gene: TRBJ1-1; V gene: TRBV10-2; D gene: -
CDR3 DNA: TGTGCCAGCAGTTTTGGGTTGGACACTGAAGCTTTCTTT; CDR3 protein: CASSFGLDTEAFF; clone size: -; J gene: TRBJ1-1; V gene: TRBV27; D gene: -
CDR3 DNA: TGTGCCAGCAGCCAAGAGGCGATAGGGGGCACCGGGGAGCTGTTTTTT; CDR3 protein: CASSQEAIGGTGELFF; clone size: -; J gene: TRBJ2-2; V gene: TRBV4-2; D gene: -
CDR3 DNA: TGTGCCAGCAGCAAACGTGAGAGAATGAGTAATGAAAAACTGTTTTTT; CDR3 protein: CASSKRERMSNEKLFF; clone size: -; J gene: TRBJ1-4; V gene: TRBV21-1; D gene: -
CDR3 DNA: TGTGCCAGCAGAGGTTGGAATTCACCCCTCCACTTT; CDR3 protein: CASRGWNSPLHF; clone size: -; J gene: TRBJ1-6; V gene: TRBV27; D gene: -
CDR3 DNA: TGTGCCAGTAGTATCTGGGGTTCAGCGGGGGGGCCAGCAGATACGCAGTATTTT; CDR3 protein: CASSIWGSAGGPADTQYF; clone size: -; J gene: TRBJ2-3; V gene: TRBV19; D gene: TRBD2
CDR3 DNA: TGTGCCAGCAGTCCCCTTGGGAACACTGAAGCTTTCTTT; CDR3 protein: CASSPLGNTEAFF; clone size: -; J gene: TRBJ1-1; V gene: TRBV27; D gene: -
CDR3 DNA: TGTGCCAGCAGCTCCCCTAGCGGGGGGGAAGAGACCCAGTACTTC; CDR3 protein: CASSSPSGGEETQYF; clone size: once; J gene: TRBJ2-5; V gene: TRBV11-3; D gene: TRBD2
CDR3 DNA: TGTGCCGGCCGGGACAGGGGCTACGAGCAGTACTTC; CDR3 protein: CAGRDRGYEQYF; clone size: -; J gene: TRBJ2-7; V gene: TRBV6-1; D gene: TRBD1
CDR3 DNA: TGCGCCAGCAGCCAAGAGGGGACTACTATCTACAATGAGCAGTTCTTC; CDR3 protein: CASSQEGTTIYNEQFF; clone size: few; J gene: TRBJ2-1; V gene: TRBV4-3; D gene: TRBD2
CDR3 DNA: TGTGCCAGCAGCTTGGGTAATCAGCCCCAGCATTTT; CDR3 protein: CASSLGNQPQHF; clone size: -; J gene: TRBJ1-5; V gene: TRBV5-6; D gene: -
CDR3 DNA: TGCGCCAGCAGTGAGACAGGCTCTGGAAACACCATATATTTT; CDR3 protein: CASSETGSGNTIYF; clone size: -; J gene: TRBJ1-3; V gene: TRBV10-1; D gene: -
CDR3 DNA: TGTGCCAGCAATCCGACAGGTCCCAATCAGCCCCAGCATTTT; CDR3 protein: CASNPTGPNQPQHF; clone size: -; J gene: TRBJ1-5; V gene: TRBV6-5; D gene: -
CDR3 DNA: TGTGCCAGCAGCTTCCTACCCCCGGACCACACCGGGGAGCTGTTTTTT; CDR3 protein: CASSFLPPDHTGELFF; clone size: -; J gene: TRBJ2-2; V gene: TRBV7-8; D gene: -
CDR3 DNA: TGTGCCAGCTCCCACAGGACCTCGGACTACGAGCAGTACTTC; CDR3 protein: CASSHRTSDYEQYF; clone size: -; J gene: TRBJ2-7; V gene: TRBV27; D gene: -
CDR3 DNA: TGTGCCAGCAGCTTTAGGGGGGAGCAGTACTTC; CDR3 protein: CASSFRGEQYF; clone size: -; J gene: TRBJ2-7; V gene: TRBV11-2; D gene: -
CDR3 DNA: TGTGCCAGCAGTCTAGGGGAGACCCAGTACTTC; CDR3 protein: CASSLGETQYF; clone size: -; J gene: TRBJ2-5; V gene: TRBV6-6; D gene: -
CDR3 DNA: TGTGCCAGCAGTTTTTTCACTAGCGGGGCTGTACCCGAGCAGTACTTC; CDR3 protein: CASSFFTSGAVPEQYF; clone size: -; J gene: TRBJ2-7; V gene: TRBV27; D gene: TRBD2
CDR3 DNA: TGTGCCAGCAGTGACTCCTCAGTTAGCACAGATACGCAGTATTTT; CDR3 protein: CASSDSSVSTDTQYF; clone size: -; J gene: TRBJ2-3; V gene: TRBV6-4; D gene: -
CDR3 DNA: TGTGCCAGCAGTTTCCAAAACAGGGCGGATACGCAGTATTTT; CDR3 protein: CASSFQNRADTQYF; clone size: few; J gene: TRBJ2-3; V gene: TRBV27; D gene: -
CDR3 DNA: TGTGCCAGCAGCTTAGAAGGGGGACTAGGCACAGATACGCAGTATTTT; CDR3 protein: CASSLEGGLGTDTQYF; clone size: -; J gene: TRBJ2-3; V gene: TRBV13; D gene: TRBD2